This T cell receptor beta chain was found in a study of blood T cell repertoires in COVID-19. Study in general: Some COVID-19 samples were acute and others convalescent; all came from the United States, Italy and Spain. Sources were T cells, B-cell-depleted T cells, or PBMCs; the material itself was cDNA or gDNA.

Original handling: The assay estimated nucleated cells by amplifying reference gene primers. TCRdb's table, derived via immunoSEQ multiplex PCR, lists solely in-frame clones and lacks some. V, J and clone size are taken as reported in that table, and D and trimming were inferred from the DNA itself. The table has about 58,000 clones, over 65% seen once; the top ten hold roughly 4.3%. This clone was seen more than once but under ten times. This CDR3 has 12 residues. V gave up 7 bases and J gave up 5 bases, with 11 bases separating them. V and J are TRBV12-3 or TRBV12-4 and TRBJ1-2; D is ambiguous. The sample was peripheral blood. The TCR comes from a man aged 40-49 years with active COVID-19. The CDR3 reads CASTYPGYGYTF. The DNA of the CDR3 is TGTGCCAGCACCTACCCCGGTTATGGCTACACCTTC.